The 3 T cell receptor beta chains below were found in one sample sequenced in a study of blood T cell repertoires in COVID-19 (dated by TCRdb to the early 2020s). Libraries were constructed by the immunoSEQ multiplex PCR assay. Held by TCRdb, this immuneACCESS table contains in-frame sequences only and omits some clones. Under half of the omission traces to an unresolved V gene where checked; the cause of the rest is unknown. This sample holds about 67,000 clones; 70% to 90% were observed only once. More than 15% of the sample goes to the ten largest clones. The specimen was peripheral blood. The receptors come from an elderly woman with acute or convalescent COVID-19.

This clone has only one observation. CDR3 nucleotides: TGTGCCAGCTCACCACAAATGGGGGGTACGACTCAAGGCTACACCTTC. It is translated as CASSPQMGGTTQGYTF. The gene calls are TRBV18 and TRBJ1-2; tentatively, D is TRBD1 (5 bases). Germline V gene lookup returns CDR1 KGHSH and CDR2 LQKENI. Trimming shortened V by 1 base and J by 8 bases, and 20 bases separated the two germline ends. This CDR3 is 16 amino acids long.

This sequence joins TRBV6-5 and TRBJ2-4; D unresolved. Looked up from germline, CDR1 is MNHEY and CDR2 is SVGAGI. The CDR3 loop spans 14 amino acids. V gave up 8 bases and J gave up 5 bases, with 16 bases separating them. The CDR3: CASLRASTENIQYF. DNA of the CDR3: TGTGCCAGCCTCCGAGCATCGACTGAAAACATTCAGTACTTC.

The chain joins TRBV25-1 to TRBJ1-3; D ambiguous. The V gene lost 5 bases and the J gene lost 2 bases, with 7 bases spanning the gap. CDR1 is MGHDK and CDR2 is SYGVNS in the germline V gene. This CDR3 comprises 13 residues. CDR3 protein: CASSLGTGNTIYF. In DNA, the CDR3 is TGTGCCAGCAGTCTAGGAACTGGAAACACCATATATTTT. The entire variable domain, with the rest obtained from reference TRBV25-1 and TRBJ1-3, is as follows: EADIYQTPRYLVIGTGKKITLECSQTMGHDKMYWYQQDPGMELHLIHYSYGVNSTEKGDLSSESTVSRIRTEHFPLTLESARPSHTSQYLCASSLGTGNTIYFGEGSWLTVV.